This passage covers 24 T cell receptor beta chains from one sample sequenced in a study of T cell changes during pregnancy in multiple sclerosis. This table comes from immunoSEQ multiplex PCR, and its TCRdb copy is limited to in-frame clones, with some not included. This table holds tens of thousands of clones, 85% to 95% found once. The input for sequencing was peripheral blood, taken in the third trimester of pregnancy. These TCRs come from a female donor in good health, enrolled as a control in a pregnancy study.

The rearrangement joins TRBV7-8 to TRBJ2-5, with a possible D match to TRBD1 (5 bases). The ends were cut back, 4 bases at V and 5 bases at J, with 20 bases in the middle. CDR3 length: 16 amino acids. Germline V CDR1 and CDR2: SGHVS, FQNEAQ. The CDR3 DNA reads as TGTGCCAGCAGCTCATCCCGAATAGGGGCCCGGGAGACCCAGTACTTC. Translation: CASSSSRIGARETQYF. The full variable domain, its missing parts supplied by reference TRBV7-8 and TRBJ2-5, is GAGVSQSPRYKVAKRGQDVALRCDPISGHVSLFWYQQALGQGPEFLTYFQNEAQLDKSGLPSDRFFAERPEGSVSTLKIQRTQQEDSAVYLCASSSSRIGARETQYFGPGTRLLVL.

This chain connects TRBV19 to TRBJ2-2; TRBD1 matches at 9 bases. The CDR3 runs 15 residues. The germline gives CDR1 LNHDA, CDR2 SQIVND (reference sequence). Trimming at V came to 7 bases and at J to 5 bases, leaving 8 bases not matched to a gene. The CDR3 sequence: CASTGTGWDTGELFF. As DNA, the CDR3 is TGTGCCAGTACGGGGACAGGGTGGGATACCGGGGAGCTGTTTTTT.

This clone came up once. V usage is TRBV7-9 and J usage is TRBJ2-1; 14 bases map to TRBD2. The germline V gene has CDR1 SEHNR and CDR2 FQNEAQ (reference sequence). The CDR3 is made up of 16 amino acids. With 5 bases clipped from V and 7 bases from J, the junction kept 7 bases outside the gene matches. The CDR3 loop reads CASSPGLAGGENEQFF. CDR3 bases: TGTGCCAGCAGCCCTGGACTAGCGGGAGGTGAAAATGAGCAGTTCTTC.

The genes are TRBV28 and TRBJ2-5; no definite D call. The V gene lost 5 bases and the J gene lost 2 bases, with 6 bases spanning the gap. Germline CDR1 reads MDHEN; CDR2 reads SYDVKM. This CDR3 has 12 amino acids. The CDR3 coding sequence is TGTGCCAGCAGTACCCTACAAGAGACCCAGTACTTC. It specifies CASSTLQETQYF.

This chain joins TRBV7-9 and TRBJ1-2; possible D gene TRBD1, 5 bases. CDR3 length equals 15 residues. V was shortened by 5 bases and J by 8 bases, with 21 bases between the two germline ends. In germline, CDR1 is SEHNR, CDR2 FQNEAQ (reference sequence). CDR3 nucleotide sequence: TGTGCCAGCAGCGTACCCTCCCCGGGACTCTACGGCTACACCTTC. Protein product: CASSVPSPGLYGYTF.

The chain combines TRBV5-1 with TRBJ2-5; possibly TRBD2 for D (7 bases). The germline V and J ends were trimmed by 4 bases and 5 bases, with 15 bases remaining between them. The CDR3 loop spans 14 amino acids. CDR1 and CDR2 from the germline V gene are SGHRS and YFSETQ. The CDR3 protein is CASSTPGGPETQYF. DNA for the CDR3: TGCGCCAGCAGCACACCGGGGGGCCCGGAGACCCAGTACTTC.

This CDR3 reads CASSKREGQKKHSNQPQHF. The CDR3 coding sequence is TGTGCCAGCAGCAAAAGGGAAGGACAGAAGAAGCATAGCAATCAGCCCCAGCATTTT. The V gene is TRBV21-1, the J gene TRBJ1-5; the D call in the table, TRBD1, was not verified against the DNA. TRBV21-1 is a documented pseudogene. The CDR3 runs to 19 residues.

The chain couples TRBV4-1 to TRBJ2-3, with 9 nucleotides matching TRBD1. J gave up 2 bases and V 6 bases, and 3 bases lay outside the gene matches. CDR3 length equals 14 residues. Germline V gives CDR1 MGHRA, CDR2 YSYEKL. The CDR3, as DNA: TGCGCCAGCAGGAACAGGGGGCCCACAGATACGCAGTATTTT. This sequence encodes CASRNRGPTDTQYF.

This chain links TRBV6-6 with TRBJ2-5; 7 nucleotides agree with TRBD2. This CDR3 region has 15 residues. Trimming cost V 5 bases and J 4 bases; bases outside gene matches: 10. Per the germline V gene, CDR1 is MNHNY and CDR2 is SVGAGI (reference sequence). CDR3 in DNA: TGTGCCAGCAGTCCCCATGGGGCGGGAGTAGAGACCCAGTACTTC. Protein product: CASSPHGAGVETQYF.

V usage is TRBV6-4 and J usage is TRBJ2-2; 12 bases line up with TRBD1. There are 18 residues in the CDR3. Trimming took 5 bases from V and 7 from J; bases not matched to a gene: 14. Germline CDR1 and CDR2: MRHNA and SNTAGT. CDR3 sequence reads: CASSLQPGTGGFGGELFF. CDR3 nucleotide sequence: TGTGCCAGCAGTTTACAACCCGGGACAGGGGGCTTTGGCGGGGAGCTGTTTTTT.

The V call is TRBV28, the J call TRBJ2-2; perhaps TRBD2 as D (6 bases). The CDR3 sequence is 17 residues long. Trimming left V 3 bases short and J 3 bases short, with 17 bases between. Germline values: CDR1 MDHEN, CDR2 SYDVKM. For the CDR3, the DNA is TGTGCCAGCAGTTTCGGCCTGGGGACTGCCTACACCGGGGAGCTGTTTTTT. Translated: CASSFGLGTAYTGELFF.

The CDR3 coding sequence is TGTGCCAGCAGTTCGGGGTATATGAAGACCCAGTACTTC. Its protein is CASSSGYMKTQYF. V and J are TRBV28 and TRBJ2-5; D might be TRBD2 (5 bases). Trimming pared 4 bases from V and 6 bases from J, leaving 12 bases between. Germline V CDR1 and CDR2: MDHEN, SYDVKM. The CDR3 is 13 amino acids.

V and J are TRBV7-3 and TRBJ2-1, with 14 bases lining up with TRBD2. J gave up 10 bases and V 2 bases, and 4 bases lay outside the gene matches. CDR1 SGHTA and CDR2 FQGTGA come from the germline V gene. CDR3 size: 15 residues. Here the CDR3 DNA reads TGTGCCAGCAGCTTAGGGACTAGCGGGAGAAGCGAGCAGTTCTTC. It yields the protein CASSLGTSGRSEQFF.

The chain is built from TRBV11-2 and TRBJ2-5; 11 bases line up with TRBD1. This CDR3 contains 15 residues. In germline, CDR1 is SGHAT, CDR2 FQNNGV. The ends lost 3 bases at V and 5 bases at J; junction bases unmatched: 5. CDR3 sequence: CASSFRTGGWETQYF. As DNA, the CDR3 is TGTGCCAGCAGCTTTAGGACAGGGGGCTGGGAGACCCAGTACTTC.

This chain links TRBV7-2 with TRBJ2-2; 14 bases map to TRBD2. Germline V CDR1 and CDR2: SGHTA, FQGNSA. The CDR3 contains 15 residues. The trim removed 6 bases at V and 7 bases at J, leaving 4 bases unmatched. CDR3 region: CASRTSGGAVGELFF. CDR3 sequence (DNA): TGTGCCAGCAGGACTAGCGGGGGGGCCGTCGGGGAGCTGTTTTTT.

The chain is built from TRBV4-3 and TRBJ2-1; D is perhaps TRBD1 (6 bases). The V gene lost 0 bases and the J gene lost 1 base, with 16 bases spanning the gap. The length of the CDR3 is 18 residues. Germline loops: CDR1 LGHNA, CDR2 YSLEER. As DNA, the CDR3 is TGCGCCAGCAGCCAAGAGGCCGGCCAGGGGAGTTCCTACAATGAGCAGTTCTTC. This translates into CASSQEAGQGSSYNEQFF.

This rearrangement joins TRBV28 to TRBJ2-2; D is possibly TRBD2 (5 bases). Between the trimmed V and J ends, which lost 4 bases and 3 bases, there was a span of 12 bases. CDR1 is MDHEN, CDR2 SYDVKM, per germline. The length of the CDR3 is 15 residues. The CDR3 nucleotides read TGTGCCAGCAGTTCATTTAGCGAGTACACCGGGGAGCTGTTTTTT. This gives the protein CASSSFSEYTGELFF.

The rearrangement links TRBV4-1 to TRBJ2-1, with TRBD1 identical over 10 bases. V lost 3 bases, J lost 9 bases, and 11 bases stayed unmatched. This CDR3 has 16 amino acids. CDR1 is MGHRA, CDR2 YSYEKL, per germline. CDR3 loop: CASSHWTGGAVGEQFF. The DNA for the CDR3 is TGCGCCAGCAGCCACTGGACAGGGGGGGCCGTGGGTGAGCAGTTCTTC.

A word on this clone: At one end, the junction sequence differs from germline, possibly due to a read error. The V call is TRBV7-7, the J call TRBJ2-7; tentative D call: TRBD1 (5 bases). Germline lookup yields CDR1 SSHAT and CDR2 FNYEAQ (reference sequence). This CDR3 is 16 amino acids long. The CDR3 reads CASSLARTSVSYEQYF. DNA of the CDR3: TGTGCTAGCAGCTTAGCCAGGACATCTGTTTCCTACGAGCAGTACTTC. Together with reference TRBV7-7 and TRBJ2-7, the CDR3 gives the full variable domain: GAGVSQSPRYKVTKRGQDVTLRCDPISSHATLYWYQQALGQGPEFLTYFNYEAQPDKSGLPSDRFSAERPEGSISTLTIQRTEQRDSAMYRCASSLARTSVSYEQYFGPGTRLTVT.

This clone has only one observation. The rearrangement uses TRBV18 and TRBJ2-2; D remains unclear. Germline CDR1 reads KGHSH; CDR2 reads LQKENI. Trimming pared 6 bases from V and 2 bases from J, leaving 10 bases between. CDR3 length equals 14 residues. In nucleotides, the CDR3 is TGTGCCAGCTCCTGGCAGGAAAACACCGGGGAGCTGTTTTTT. Its protein is CASSWQENTGELFF.

V usage is TRBV7-9 and J usage is TRBJ2-1; 10 bases line up with TRBD2. Trimming took 5 bases from V and 1 from J; bases not matched to a gene: 2. The CDR3 length is 15 residues. Germline assignment: CDR1 SEHNR and CDR2 FQNEAQ (reference sequence). The CDR3: CASSPSGGSYNEQFF. CDR3 in DNA: TGTGCCAGCAGCCCTAGCGGGGGTTCCTACAATGAGCAGTTCTTC.

The genes are TRBV30 and TRBJ2-7, with TRBD1 as a possible D gene (6 bases). The CDR3 runs to 16 residues. Between the trimmed V and J ends, which lost 1 base and 12 bases, there was a span of 28 bases. Germline V CDR1 and CDR2: GTSNPN, SVGIG (reference sequence). The CDR3 reads CAWSARTQGYPEKMYF. The CDR3 DNA reads TGTGCCTGGAGTGCCCGGACACAGGGATACCCGGAGAAGATGTACTTC.

In this sample, this clone turned up once. J is TRBJ1-2 and V is TRBV5-4, with a weak D call TRBD1 (5 bases). V was clipped by 0 bases and J by 6 bases, with 15 bases between them. Germline loops: CDR1 SGHNT, CDR2 YYREEE (reference sequence). The CDR3 is made up of 15 amino acids. CDR3 region: CASSLGPGFRNGYTF. CDR3 bases: TGTGCCAGCAGCTTGGGGCCAGGGTTTAGGAATGGCTACACCTTC.

The chain couples TRBV7-3 to TRBJ2-3, with 7 bases identical to TRBD2. The CDR3 runs to 16 residues. Germline V gene sequence: CDR1 SGHTA, CDR2 FQGTGA. V was pared by 2 bases and J by 2 bases, with 7 bases of the junction left unmatched. CDR3 DNA: TGTGCCAGCAGCTTAGGGGAGGGCGGCTTCACAGATACGCAGTATTTT. It translates to CASSLGEGGFTDTQYF.